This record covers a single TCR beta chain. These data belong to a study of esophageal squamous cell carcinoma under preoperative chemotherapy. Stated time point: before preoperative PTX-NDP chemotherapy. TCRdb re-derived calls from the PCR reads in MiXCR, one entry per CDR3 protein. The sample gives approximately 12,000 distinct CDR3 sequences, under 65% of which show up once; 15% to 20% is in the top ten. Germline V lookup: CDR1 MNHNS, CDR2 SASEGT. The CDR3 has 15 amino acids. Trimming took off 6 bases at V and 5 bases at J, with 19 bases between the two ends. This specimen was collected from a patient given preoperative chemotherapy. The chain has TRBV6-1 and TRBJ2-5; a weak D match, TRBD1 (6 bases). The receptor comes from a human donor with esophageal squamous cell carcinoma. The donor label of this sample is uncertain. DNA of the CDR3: TGTGCCAGCAGCTCACGCGGTGTAGGGGGTGAGACCCAGTACTTC. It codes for CASSSRGVGGETQYF.